A single sample is the source of the 22 T cell receptor beta chains below, sequenced in a study of T-cell reconstitution after alpha-beta-depleted transplantation in children. Preparation of the TCRbeta library was carried out with unique molecular identifiers. In TCRdb, the PCR reads were re-called with MiXCR into one record per CDR3 protein. This sample carries fewer than 550,000 distinct CDR3 sequences, 11% of them seen once, and the ten largest clones take 14%. The material sequenced was PBMCs, mostly from graft donor cells, taken 180 days after TCRalphabeta/CD19-depleted stem cell transplant. The source is a female patient younger than 10 who had a stem cell transplant for aplastic anemia, so the T cells may come from the graft donor.

The CDR3 nucleotides are TGTGCCACCAGTGATTTGCAGATAGCGGGGAACAATGAGCAGTTCTTC. This codes for CATSDLQIAGNNEQFF. The chain has TRBV24-1 and TRBJ2-1, with 8 bases lining up with TRBD2. This CDR3 contains 16 residues. Looked up from germline, CDR1 is KGHDR and CDR2 is SFDVKD. V trimming: 0 bases; J trimming: 5 bases; junction bases outside the gene matches: 5.

In its sample, this clonotype was seen a few times. The chain recombines TRBV10-3 with TRBJ2-1; the D gene is possibly TRBD1 (6 bases). V lost 3 bases and J lost 7, with 10 bases in between. This CDR3 spans 13 amino acids. Germline values: CDR1 ENHRY, CDR2 SYGVKD. The CDR3 DNA sequence: TGTGCCATCAGTGAACAGGGTCGAAATGAGCAGTTCTTC. Residues: CAISEQGRNEQFF.

V usage is TRBV6-2 or TRBV6-3 and J usage is TRBJ2-7; D is tentatively TRBD1 or TRBD2 (6 bases each). V lost 6 bases, J lost 2 bases, and 20 bases lay in between. The CDR3 is 16 amino acids. The germline V gene has CDR1 MNHEY and CDR2 SVGEGT. DNA for the CDR3: TGTGCCAGCAGCCAAAGACTAGGGACAAGAACCTACGAGCAGTACTTC. It yields the protein CASSQRLGTRTYEQYF.

This clonotype has just a few counts. V is TRBV28 and J is TRBJ1-1, with 7 bases fitting TRBD1. Germline assignment: CDR1 MDHEN and CDR2 SYDVKM. After removal of 6 bases from V and 1 base from J, the junction contained 8 bases not matched to a gene. This CDR3 comprises 15 residues. CDR3 in amino acids: CASRAQGGGNTEAFF. The CDR3 region has the DNA TGTGCCAGCAGGGCCCAGGGGGGGGGGAACACTGAAGCTTTCTTT.

The chain joins TRBV2 to TRBJ2-7; D not certain. The CDR3 contains 11 residues. Germline CDR1 is SNHLY and CDR2 is FYNNEI. V gave up 8 bases and J gave up 4 bases, with 9 bases separating them. The CDR3 coding sequence is TGTGCCAGCTTACTGGAGTACGAGCAGTACTTC. Its protein product is CASLLEYEQYF.

In this sample, this clonotype turned up once. V gene TRBV16 combines with J gene TRBJ1-5, with D possibly being TRBD1 (5 bases). The CDR3 runs to 16 residues. V lost 2 bases to trimming and J lost 0 bases, with 11 bases between them. Germline V lookup: CDR1 KGHSY, CDR2 FQNENV. CDR3 loop: CASSQAGTYSNQPQHF. The DNA of the CDR3 is TGTGCCAGCAGCCAAGCAGGGACTTATAGCAATCAGCCCCAGCATTTT.

The chain employs TRBV9 and TRBJ2-1; the D gene is possibly TRBD1 (5 bases). This CDR3 spans 14 amino acids. CDR1 is SGDLS and CDR2 is YYNGEE in the germline V gene. The ends were cut back, 8 bases at V and 4 bases at J, with 16 bases in the middle. Here the CDR3 DNA reads TGTGCCAGTATTAGGGCGGACACGTACAATGAGCAGTTCTTC. This sequence encodes CASIRADTYNEQFF.

This clonotype showed up many times. Here the CDR3 reads CASSPDSYEQYF. The CDR3 bases are TGTGCCAGCAGCCCCGACTCCTACGAGCAGTACTTC. The V and J genes are TRBV12-3 or TRBV12-4 and TRBJ2-7; no definite D call. This CDR3 region has 12 residues. The germline V and J ends were trimmed by 6 bases and 0 bases, with 6 bases remaining between them.

The V and J genes are TRBV12-3 or TRBV12-4 and TRBJ2-7; 7 bases map to TRBD1. The CDR3 contains 15 residues. The ends lost 6 bases at V and 3 bases at J; junction bases unmatched: 11. The CDR3 here is CASRAPGTVSYEQYF. The CDR3 region has the DNA TGTGCCAGCAGAGCCCCCGGGACAGTTAGCTACGAGCAGTACTTC.

This clonotype was observed a handful of times. This chain links TRBV15 with TRBJ2-5, with 7 bases that match TRBD2. J lost 4 bases, V lost 6 bases, and 2 bases had no gene match. This CDR3 is 12 amino acids long. Per germline, CDR1 LNHNV and CDR2 YYDKDF (reference sequence). CDR3 in amino acids: CATRGGPETQYF. The CDR3 nucleotides are TGTGCCACCAGGGGAGGGCCAGAGACCCAGTACTTC. The full variable domain, completed using reference TRBV15 and TRBJ2-5, is DAMVIQNPRYQVTQFGKPVTLSCSQTLNHNVMYWYQQKSSQAPKLLFHYYDKDFNNEADTPDNFQSRRPNTSFCFLDIRSPGLGDTAMYLCATRGGPETQYFGPGTRLLVL.

The chain has TRBV7-2 and TRBJ1-2; no firm D call. Trimming cost V 2 bases and J 4 bases, with 11 bases left between them. This CDR3 is 14 amino acids long. Germline values: CDR1 SGHTA, CDR2 FQGNSA. The DNA of the CDR3 is TGTGCCAGCAGCTTAAGAAACACGCTCTATGGCTACACCTTC. Translation: CASSLRNTLYGYTF. Full variable domain (missing parts from reference TRBV7-2 and TRBJ1-2): GAGVSQSPSNKVTEKGKDVELRCDPISGHTALYWYRQSLGQGLEFLIYFQGNSAPDKSGLPSDRFSAERTGGSVSTLTIQRTQQEDSAVYLCASSLRNTLYGYTFGSGTRLTVV.

This clonotype came up a few times. The J gene is TRBJ1-3, the V gene TRBV6-5; the D gene is possibly TRBD1 (5 bases). The CDR3 has 16 amino acids. Germline V lookup: CDR1 MNHEY, CDR2 SVGAGI. The V end was cut by 6 bases, the J end by 4 bases, with 19 bases between. This CDR3 reads CASSYRPGHLGNTIYF. The CDR3 nucleotides read TGTGCCAGCAGCTACCGGCCTGGACACCTCGGAAACACCATATATTTT.

The J gene is TRBJ1-1, the V gene TRBV5-1; D unresolved. The ends were cut back, 2 bases at V and 5 bases at J, with 25 bases in the middle. There are 18 residues in the CDR3. Germline loops: CDR1 SGHRS, CDR2 YFSETQ. For the CDR3, the DNA is TGCGCCAGCAGCTTCCCCGGACTCCAAGAGAAGGGAAGAACTGAAGCTTTCTTT. It encodes CASSFPGLQEKGRTEAFF.

This clonotype was counted at least ten times. The rearrangement uses TRBV9 and TRBJ2-3; D possibly corresponds to TRBD2 (6 bases). The germline V gene encodes CDR1 SGDLS and CDR2 YYNGEE. The CDR3 has 18 residues. Trimming removed 0 bases at V and 6 bases at J, with 23 bases between. The DNA of the CDR3 is TGTGCCAGCAGCGTAGCCCCGGCCGGGAGCACCGGAGGGGATACGCAGTATTTT. Its protein product is CASSVAPAGSTGGDTQYF.

This clonotype was counted only a few times. The J gene is TRBJ2-7, the V gene TRBV7-9; 7 bases match TRBD2. Germline V gene data show CDR1 as SEHNR and CDR2 as FQNEAQ (reference sequence). V gave up 3 bases and J gave up 2 bases; unmatched junction bases: 7. The CDR3 has 15 residues. In DNA, the CDR3 is TGTGCCAGCAGCTTTAGCGGGCCCTACCCCTACGAGCAGTACTTC. Its translation is CASSFSGPYPYEQYF.

J is TRBJ1-5 and V is TRBV6-2 or TRBV6-3; D gene ambiguous. Germline V gene lookup returns CDR1 MNHEY and CDR2 SVGEGT. With 4 bases removed from V and 0 bases from J, the gap between germline ends came to 16 bases. The CDR3 is made up of 17 amino acids. The CDR3 nucleotides are TGTGCCAGCAGTTCTCCCCGACCCTGGGATAGCAATCAGCCCCAGCATTTT. Protein: CASSSPRPWDSNQPQHF.

This clonotype was observed many times. J is TRBJ2-2 and V is TRBV7-2; D may be TRBD1 (6 bases). This CDR3 spans 15 amino acids. CDR1 SGHTA and CDR2 FQGNSA come from the germline V gene. The V gene lost 5 bases and the J gene lost 11 bases, with 21 bases spanning the gap. The CDR3: CASSDMGTGQGELFF. The CDR3 nucleotides are TGTGCCAGCAGCGATATGGGCACAGGGCAAGGAGAGCTGTTTTTT.

This clonotype came up a few times. The rearrangement links TRBV4-2 to TRBJ2-1, with D uncertain. The length of the CDR3 is 15 residues. V was clipped by 0 bases and J by 6 bases, with 12 bases between them. Germline CDR1 is LGHNA and CDR2 is YNFKEQ. CDR3 in DNA: TGTGCCAGCAGCCAAGATAGGAACCGCCCCAATGAGCAGTTCTTC. This sequence encodes CASSQDRNRPNEQFF.

In this sample, this clonotype turned up a few times. The chain carries TRBV5-1 and TRBJ2-7, with D unclear. Trimming removed 0 bases from V and 2 bases from J, with 12 bases in between. CDR3 size: 15 residues. CDR1 is SGHRS, CDR2 YFSETQ, per germline. The CDR3, as DNA: TGCGCCAGCAGCTTGGTGACAATAGGGACCTACGAGCAGTACTTC. This sequence encodes CASSLVTIGTYEQYF.

This clonotype appeared a few times. The chain uses TRBV11-3 and TRBJ2-1; D is possibly TRBD2 (6 bases). Germline-derived CDR1 and CDR2 are SGHNT and YENEEA. CDR3 length: 14 residues. Trimming took 5 bases from V and 4 from J, leaving 12 bases between them. The chain's CDR3 is CASSGGTAYNEQFF. The CDR3 DNA reads as TGTGCCAGCAGCGGAGGGACGGCTTACAATGAGCAGTTCTTC.

This clonotype was seen a handful of times. The gene calls are TRBV29-1 and TRBJ2-1, with D possibly called TRBD1 or TRBD2 (5 bases each). This CDR3 region has 15 residues. V lost 3 bases and J 0 bases, leaving 12 bases between the germline ends. Germline V gives CDR1 SQVTM, CDR2 ANQGSEA. The CDR3 DNA reads TGCAGCGTTGACGGGACGGAGAGCTCCTACAATGAGCAGTTCTTC. It codes for CSVDGTESSYNEQFF.

The chain employs TRBV12-3 or TRBV12-4 and TRBJ1-3, with D unresolved. The length of the CDR3 is 14 residues. Trimming removed 5 bases at V and 2 bases at J, with 10 bases between. The CDR3 region is CASSPTTPGNTIYF. The CDR3 DNA reads TGTGCCAGCAGTCCCACTACGCCTGGAAACACCATATATTTT.